A selection of T cell receptor beta chains follows, all from one sample in a study of T cell repertoires in cytomegalovirus infection. A single record per CDR3 protein comes from TCRdb applying MiXCR to the reads. The repertoire holds more than 150,000 distinct CDR3 sequences, approximately 19% seen once, with around 3.2% in the top ten. Sequencing was done on a sample of PBMCs. Source of these receptors: a human donor in good health (CMV status not recorded). Some clones in this sample may be carry-over from other donors' samples. Each CDR3 is given with its conserved first and last residue. The D gene is left open where the match is weak. Only part of the rows carry a size: once, few, many, or a class if the clone is expanded.

TRBV2	TRBD1	-	TRBJ1-4	15	TGTGCCAGCAGTGAGAGGACAGGGGGAGAAGAAAAACTGTTTTTT	CASSERTGGEEKLFF
TRBV7-2	-	-	TRBJ2-1	14	TGTGCCAGCAGCTTGGGCTCAAAGACCAATGAGCAGTTCTTC	CASSLGSKTNEQFF
TRBV7-2	-	many	TRBJ2-5	12	TGTGCCAGCAGCCGCGGAGAAGAGACCCAGTACTTC	CASSRGEETQYF
TRBV11-3	-	many	TRBJ2-1	13	TGTGCCAGCAGCAGAGACAGGGAGGGGGAGCAGTTCTTC	CASSRDREGEQFF
TRBV19	-	few	TRBJ1-5	15	TGTGCCAGTAGTTGGGCCGACAGGAGCAATCAGCCCCAGCATTTT	CASSWADRSNQPQHF
TRBV27	TRBD1	once	TRBJ2-5	14	TGTGCCGGCAGTGAAGGACAGGGGGTAGAGACCCAGTACTTC	CAGSEGQGVETQYF
TRBV2	-	-	TRBJ2-1	13	TGTGCCAGCAGTGAGAGTAGCGACAATGAGCAGTTCTTC	CASSESSDNEQFF
TRBV6-1	TRBD2	-	TRBJ2-1	14	TGTGCCAGCAGTGACGGGACTAGCGGGGGGAAGCAGTTCTTC	CASSDGTSGGKQFF
TRBV23-1	-	once	TRBJ2-1	18	TGCGCCAGCAGTCAATCGATCCCGCTATCCAGGGTTATTGTTGGGCAGTTCTTC	CASSQSIPLSRVIVGQFF
TRBV7-9	TRBD1	few	TRBJ2-5	14	TGTGCCAGCAGTCAGACAGGGCGTCCAGAGACCCAGTACTTC	CASSQTGRPETQYF